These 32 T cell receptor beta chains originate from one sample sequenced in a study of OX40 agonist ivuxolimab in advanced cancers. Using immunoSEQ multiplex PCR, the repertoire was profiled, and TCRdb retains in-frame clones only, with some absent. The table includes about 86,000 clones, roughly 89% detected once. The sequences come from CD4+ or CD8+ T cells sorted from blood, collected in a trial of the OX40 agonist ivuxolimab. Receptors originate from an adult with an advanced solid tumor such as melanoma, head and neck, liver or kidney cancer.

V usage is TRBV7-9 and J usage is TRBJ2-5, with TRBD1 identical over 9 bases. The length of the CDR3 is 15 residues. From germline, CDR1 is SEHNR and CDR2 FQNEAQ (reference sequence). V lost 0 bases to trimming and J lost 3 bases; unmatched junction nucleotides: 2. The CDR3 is CASSLAGTGKETQYF. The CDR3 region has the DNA TGTGCCAGCAGCTTAGCGGGGACAGGGAAAGAGACCCAGTACTTC.

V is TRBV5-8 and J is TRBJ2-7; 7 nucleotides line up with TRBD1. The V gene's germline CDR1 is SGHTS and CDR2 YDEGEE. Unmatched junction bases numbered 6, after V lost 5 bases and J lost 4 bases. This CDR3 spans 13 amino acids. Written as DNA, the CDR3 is TGTGCCAGCAGAGTGACAGGGTTGTACGAGCAGTACTTC. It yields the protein CASRVTGLYEQYF.

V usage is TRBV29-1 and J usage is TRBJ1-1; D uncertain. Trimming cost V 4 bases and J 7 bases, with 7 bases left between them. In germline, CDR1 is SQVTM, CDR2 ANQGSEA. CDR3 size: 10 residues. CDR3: CSVGSFEAFF. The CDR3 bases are TGCAGCGTTGGCAGCTTTGAAGCTTTCTTT. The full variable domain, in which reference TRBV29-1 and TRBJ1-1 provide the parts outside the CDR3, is SAVISQKPSRDICQRGTSLTIQCQVDSQVTMMFWYRQQPGQSLTLIATANQGSEATYESGFVIDKFPISRPNLTFSTLTVSNMSPEDSSIYLCSVGSFEAFFGQGTRLTVV.

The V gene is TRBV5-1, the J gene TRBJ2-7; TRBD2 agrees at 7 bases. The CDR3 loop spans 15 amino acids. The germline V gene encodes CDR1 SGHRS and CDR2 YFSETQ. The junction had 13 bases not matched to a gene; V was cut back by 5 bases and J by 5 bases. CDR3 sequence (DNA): TGCGCCAGCAGGTCCCTAGCGGACCGAGGAAACGAGCAGTACTTC. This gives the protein CASRSLADRGNEQYF.

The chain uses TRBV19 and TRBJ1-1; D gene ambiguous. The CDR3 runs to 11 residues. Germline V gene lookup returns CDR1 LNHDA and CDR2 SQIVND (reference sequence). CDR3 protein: CAAGWNTEAFF. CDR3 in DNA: TGTGCAGCGGGTTGGAACACTGAAGCTTTCTTT.

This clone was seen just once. The CDR3 DNA is TGCGCCAGCAGCTTGGATGTCGCTTATTCGCCGGGACTTTGGGGGCGGGAGACCCAGTACTTC. It yields the protein CASSLDVAYSPGLWGRETQYF. The chain recombines TRBV5-1 with TRBJ2-5; D may correspond to TRBD1 or TRBD2 (6 bases each). The V and J ends lost 0 bases and 5 bases respectively, with 32 bases between them. The CDR3 covers 21 residues. Germline CDR1 is SGHRS and CDR2 is YFSETQ.

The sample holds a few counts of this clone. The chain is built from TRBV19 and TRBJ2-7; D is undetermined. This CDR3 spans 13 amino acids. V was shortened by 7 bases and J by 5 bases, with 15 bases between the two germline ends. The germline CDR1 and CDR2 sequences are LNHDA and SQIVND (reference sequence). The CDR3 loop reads CASTPKGLDEQYF. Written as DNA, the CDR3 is TGTGCCAGTACCCCGAAGGGTTTGGACGAGCAGTACTTC.

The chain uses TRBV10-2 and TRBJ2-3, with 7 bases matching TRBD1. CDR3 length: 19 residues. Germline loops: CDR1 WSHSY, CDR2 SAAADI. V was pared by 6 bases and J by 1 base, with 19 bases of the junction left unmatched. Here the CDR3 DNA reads TGCGCCAGCAGATTAGGGACAGCCCTTTTGAACAGGGGCACAGATACGCAGTATTTT. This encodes CASRLGTALLNRGTDTQYF.

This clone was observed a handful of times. The CDR3 here is CASSEQGDTGELFF. The CDR3, as DNA: TGTGCCAGCAGTGAACAGGGGGACACCGGGGAGCTGTTTTTT. V and J are TRBV6-1 and TRBJ2-2; 7 bases line up with TRBD1. Trimming cost V 2 bases and J 3 bases; bases outside gene matches: 0. CDR1 is MNHNS and CDR2 is SASEGT in the germline V gene. The CDR3 length is 14 residues.

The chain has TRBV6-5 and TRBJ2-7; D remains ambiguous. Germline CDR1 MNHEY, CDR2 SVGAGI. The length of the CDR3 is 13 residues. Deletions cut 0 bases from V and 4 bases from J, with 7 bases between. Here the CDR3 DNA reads TGTGCCAGCAGTTACTCAGGGTTATACGAGCAGTACTTC. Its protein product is CASSYSGLYEQYF.

CDR3 protein: CSARLDTEAFF. For the CDR3, the DNA is TGCAGTGCCAGACTAGACACTGAAGCTTTCTTT. The chain has TRBV20-1 and TRBJ1-1; D gene unclear. Germline CDR1 and CDR2: DFQATT and SNEGSKA (reference sequence). The CDR3 loop spans 11 amino acids. V was shortened by 6 bases and J by 3 bases, with 8 bases between the two germline ends.

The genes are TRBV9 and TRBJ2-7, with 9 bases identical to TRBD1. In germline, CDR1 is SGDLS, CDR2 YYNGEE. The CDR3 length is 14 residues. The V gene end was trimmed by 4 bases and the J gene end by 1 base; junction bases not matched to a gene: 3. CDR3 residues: CASSLGQGSYEQYF. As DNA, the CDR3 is TGTGCCAGCAGCCTCGGACAGGGGTCCTACGAGCAGTACTTC.

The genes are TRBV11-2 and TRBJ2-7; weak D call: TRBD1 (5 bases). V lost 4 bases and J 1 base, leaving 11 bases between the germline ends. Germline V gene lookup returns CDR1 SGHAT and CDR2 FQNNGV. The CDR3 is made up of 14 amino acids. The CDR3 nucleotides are TGTGCCAGCAGCTACCCAGGGTTTTCCTACGAGCAGTACTTC. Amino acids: CASSYPGFSYEQYF.

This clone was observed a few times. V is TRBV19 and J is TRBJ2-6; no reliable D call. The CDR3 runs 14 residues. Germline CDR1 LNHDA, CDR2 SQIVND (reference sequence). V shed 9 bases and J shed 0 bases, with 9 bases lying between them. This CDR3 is CASNEASGANVLTF. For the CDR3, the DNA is TGTGCCAGCAACGAGGCCTCTGGGGCCAACGTCCTGACTTTC.

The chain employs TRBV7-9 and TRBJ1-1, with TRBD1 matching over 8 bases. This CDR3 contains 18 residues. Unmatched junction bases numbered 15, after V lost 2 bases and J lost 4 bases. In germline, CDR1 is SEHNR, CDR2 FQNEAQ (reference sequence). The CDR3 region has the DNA TGTGCCAGCAGCTTATCCCTAGCATCCGTAGACAGGGGCACTGAAGCTTTCTTT. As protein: CASSLSLASVDRGTEAFF.

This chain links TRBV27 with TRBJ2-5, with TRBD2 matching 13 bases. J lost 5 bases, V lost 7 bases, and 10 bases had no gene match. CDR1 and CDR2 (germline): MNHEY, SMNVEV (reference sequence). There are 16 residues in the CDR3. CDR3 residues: CASTKLAGGPWETQYF. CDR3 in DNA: TGTGCCAGCACCAAACTAGCGGGAGGGCCGTGGGAGACCCAGTACTTC.

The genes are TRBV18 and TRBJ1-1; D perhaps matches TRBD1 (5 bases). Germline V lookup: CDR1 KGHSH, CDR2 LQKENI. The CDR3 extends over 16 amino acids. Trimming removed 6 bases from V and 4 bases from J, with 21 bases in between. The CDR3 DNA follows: TGTGCCAGCTCTCCCAGTGAGGGCGGGACGGGCACTGAAGCTTTCTTT. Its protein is CASSPSEGGTGTEAFF.

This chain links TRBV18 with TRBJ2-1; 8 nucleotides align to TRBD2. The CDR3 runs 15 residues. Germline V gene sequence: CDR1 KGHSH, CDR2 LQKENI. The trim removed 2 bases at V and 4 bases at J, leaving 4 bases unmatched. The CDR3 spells CASSPMASGYNEQFF. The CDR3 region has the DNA TGTGCCAGCTCACCAATGGCTAGCGGGTACAATGAGCAGTTCTTC. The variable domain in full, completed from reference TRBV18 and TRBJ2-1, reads NAGVMQNPRHLVRRRGQEARLRCSPMKGHSHVYWYRQLPEEGLKFMVYLQKENIIDESGMPKERFSAEFPKEGPSILRIQQVVRGDSAAYFCASSPMASGYNEQFFGPGTRLTVL.

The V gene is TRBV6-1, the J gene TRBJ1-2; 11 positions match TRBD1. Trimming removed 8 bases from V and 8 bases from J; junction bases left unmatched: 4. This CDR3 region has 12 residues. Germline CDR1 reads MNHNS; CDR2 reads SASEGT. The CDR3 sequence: CASGQGARGYTF. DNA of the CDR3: TGTGCCAGCGGACAGGGGGCGCGCGGCTACACCTTC.

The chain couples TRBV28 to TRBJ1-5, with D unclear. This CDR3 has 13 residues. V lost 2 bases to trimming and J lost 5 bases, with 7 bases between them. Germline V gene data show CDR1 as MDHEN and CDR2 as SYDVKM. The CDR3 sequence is CASSLAGYQPQHF. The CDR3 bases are TGTGCCAGCAGTTTAGCTGGGTATCAGCCCCAGCATTTT.

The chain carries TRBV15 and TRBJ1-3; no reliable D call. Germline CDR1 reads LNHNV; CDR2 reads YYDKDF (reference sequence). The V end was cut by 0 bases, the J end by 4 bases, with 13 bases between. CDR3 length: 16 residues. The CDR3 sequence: CATSRDLPGTGNTIYF. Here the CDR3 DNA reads TGTGCCACCAGCAGAGACCTCCCGGGAACGGGAAACACCATATATTTT.

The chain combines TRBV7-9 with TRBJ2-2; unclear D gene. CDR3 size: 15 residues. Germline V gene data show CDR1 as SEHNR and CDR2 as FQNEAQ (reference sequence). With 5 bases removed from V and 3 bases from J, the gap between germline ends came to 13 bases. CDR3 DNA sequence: TGTGCCAGCAGCCGGTATTCCAGTGACACCGGGGAGCTGTTTTTT. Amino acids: CASSRYSSDTGELFF.

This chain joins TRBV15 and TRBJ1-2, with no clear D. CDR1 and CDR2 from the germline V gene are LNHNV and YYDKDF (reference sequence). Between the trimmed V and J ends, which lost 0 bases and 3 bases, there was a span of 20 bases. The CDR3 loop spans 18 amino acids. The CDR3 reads CATSREASGAEGDYGYTF. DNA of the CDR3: TGTGCCACCAGCAGAGAGGCGTCAGGTGCGGAAGGTGACTATGGCTACACCTTC.

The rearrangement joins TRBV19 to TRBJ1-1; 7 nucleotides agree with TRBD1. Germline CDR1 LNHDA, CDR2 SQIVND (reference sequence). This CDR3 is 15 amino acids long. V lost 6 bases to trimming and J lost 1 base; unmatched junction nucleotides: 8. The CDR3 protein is CASRPTGRSNTEAFF. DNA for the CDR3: TGTGCCAGTAGGCCGACAGGGAGGTCGAACACTGAAGCTTTCTTT.

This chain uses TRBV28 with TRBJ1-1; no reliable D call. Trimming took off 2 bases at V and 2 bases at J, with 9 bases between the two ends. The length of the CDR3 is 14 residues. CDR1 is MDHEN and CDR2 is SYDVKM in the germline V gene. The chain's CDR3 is CASSLTEANTEAFF. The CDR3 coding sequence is TGTGCCAGCAGTTTAACCGAGGCTAACACTGAAGCTTTCTTT. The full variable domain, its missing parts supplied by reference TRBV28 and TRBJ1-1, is DVKVTQSSRYLVKRTGEKVFLECVQDMDHENMFWYRQDPGLGLRLIYFSYDVKMKEKGDIPEGYSVSREKKERFSLILESASTNQTSMYLCASSLTEANTEAFFGQGTRLTVV.

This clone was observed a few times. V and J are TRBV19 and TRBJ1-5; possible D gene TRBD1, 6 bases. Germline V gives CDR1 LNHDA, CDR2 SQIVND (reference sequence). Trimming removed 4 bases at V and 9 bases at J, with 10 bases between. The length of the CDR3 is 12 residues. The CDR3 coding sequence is TGTGCCAGTAGTACCGGGGGCCGGCCCCAGCATTTT. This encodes CASSTGGRPQHF.

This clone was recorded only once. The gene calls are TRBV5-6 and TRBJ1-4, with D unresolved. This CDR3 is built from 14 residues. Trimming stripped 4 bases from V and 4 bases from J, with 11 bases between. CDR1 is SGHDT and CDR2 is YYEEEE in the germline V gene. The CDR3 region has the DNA TGTGCCAGCAGCCCTGGACGGATTAATGAAAAACTGTTTTTT. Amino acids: CASSPGRINEKLFF. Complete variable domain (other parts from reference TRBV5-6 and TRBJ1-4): DAGVTQSPTHLIKTRGQQVTLRCSPKSGHDTVSWYQQALGQGPQFIFQYYEEEERQRGNFPDRFSGHQFPNYSSELNVNALLLGDSALYLCASSPGRINEKLFFGSGTQLSVL.

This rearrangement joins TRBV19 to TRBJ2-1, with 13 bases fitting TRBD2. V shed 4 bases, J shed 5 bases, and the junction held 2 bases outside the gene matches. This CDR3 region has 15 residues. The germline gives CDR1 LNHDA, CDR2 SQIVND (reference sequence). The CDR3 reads CASSRTSGSHNEQFF. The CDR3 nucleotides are TGTGCCAGTAGTAGGACTAGCGGGAGCCACAATGAGCAGTTCTTC.

This CDR3 is CASSWSAGQETQYF. DNA for the CDR3: TGTGCCAGCAGCTGGTCGGCGGGACAAGAGACCCAGTACTTC. This rearrangement joins TRBV5-6 to TRBJ2-5; maybe TRBD2 (6 bases). Trimming cost V 3 bases and J 2 bases, with 11 bases left between them. Germline CDR1 reads SGHDT; CDR2 reads YYEEEE. The CDR3 covers 14 residues.

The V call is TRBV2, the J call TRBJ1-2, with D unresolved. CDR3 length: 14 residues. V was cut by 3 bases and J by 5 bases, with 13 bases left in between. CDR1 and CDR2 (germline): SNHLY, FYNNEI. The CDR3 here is CASSDGRSGYGYTF. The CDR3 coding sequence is TGTGCCAGCAGTGATGGGAGGTCCGGATATGGCTACACCTTC. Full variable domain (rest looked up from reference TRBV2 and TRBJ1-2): EPEVTQTPSHQVTQMGQEVILRCVPISNHLYFYWYRQILGQKVEFLVSFYNNEISEKSEIFDDQFSVERPDGSNFTLKIRSTKLEDSAMYFCASSDGRSGYGYTFGSGTRLTVV.

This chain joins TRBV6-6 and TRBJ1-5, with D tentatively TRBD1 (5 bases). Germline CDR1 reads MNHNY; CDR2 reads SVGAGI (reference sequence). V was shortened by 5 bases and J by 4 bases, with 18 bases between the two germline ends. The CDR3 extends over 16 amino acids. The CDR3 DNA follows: TGTGCCAGCAGTCCTGGGCCTGACAGAATTAATCAGCCCCAGCATTTT. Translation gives CASSPGPDRINQPQHF.

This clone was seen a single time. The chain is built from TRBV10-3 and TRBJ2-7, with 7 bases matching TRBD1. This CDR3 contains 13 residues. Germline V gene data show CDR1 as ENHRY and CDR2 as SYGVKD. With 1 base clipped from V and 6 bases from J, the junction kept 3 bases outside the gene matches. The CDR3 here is CAISELGGAEQYF. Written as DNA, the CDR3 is TGTGCCATCAGTGAGTTAGGGGGCGCCGAGCAGTACTTC.